These 20 T cell receptor beta chains were all obtained from the same sample, sequenced in a study of Ad26.COV2.S vaccination and SARS-CoV-2 variants. Treatment here: some 20 received Ad26.COV2.S at low or high dose, single or two shots; 5 received placebo; per-sample allocation not given. Day 63 following the first vaccine or placebo injection was when the samples were taken. Profiled with immunoSEQ multiplex PCR; TCRdb holds only in-frame clones, not every one. The table has under 500,000 clones, 92% seen once; the top ten hold about 1.7%. This sample comprised peripheral blood, obtained in a trial of Ad26.COV2.S vaccine versus placebo. All receptors derive from a person between 18 and 60 years old who received the Ad26.COV2.S COVID-19 vaccine or a placebo.

For the CDR3, the DNA is TGTGCCAGCAGTGAGGGGGGACTCTACGAGCAGTACTTC. Translation: CASSEGGLYEQYF. This sequence joins TRBV25-1 and TRBJ2-7; perhaps TRBD2 as D (6 bases). CDR3 length equals 13 residues. The V gene's germline CDR1 is MGHDK and CDR2 SYGVNS. V was pared by 3 bases and J by 3 bases, with 9 bases between.

The rearrangement links TRBV4-1 to TRBJ2-2; D ambiguous. CDR3 length equals 17 residues. The germline V and J ends were trimmed by 2 bases and 1 base, with 14 bases remaining between them. Germline CDR1 and CDR2: MGHRA and YSYEKL. The CDR3 loop is CASSQTLAAKNTGELFF. The CDR3 DNA is TGCGCCAGCAGCCAAACGTTGGCAGCTAAGAACACCGGGGAGCTGTTTTTT.

The chain combines TRBV5-5 with TRBJ1-1, with TRBD1 as a possible D gene (5 bases). The germline V and J ends were trimmed by 4 bases and 4 bases, with 11 bases remaining between them. The CDR3 has 13 residues. Germline loops: CDR1 SGHKS, CDR2 YYEKEE (reference sequence). CDR3: CASSGGGITEAFF. The CDR3 region has the DNA TGTGCCAGCAGCGGTGGGGGAATCACTGAAGCTTTCTTT.

V gene TRBV3-1 (or the pseudogene TRBV3-2) combines with J gene TRBJ1-4; D is perhaps TRBD1 (5 bases). The CDR3 covers 15 residues. Germline V gene lookup returns CDR1 LGHDT and CDR2 YNNKEL (reference sequence). V was pared by 0 bases and J by 8 bases, with 13 bases between. CDR3 in DNA: TGTGCCAGCAGCCAAGATTGGGGCGGAGTCGAAAAACTGTTTTTT. Its protein product is CASSQDWGGVEKLFF.

V is TRBV5-1 and J is TRBJ2-7; TRBD1 is a possible D gene (7 bases). V lost 0 bases, J lost 1 base, and 8 bases lay in between. From germline, CDR1 is SGHRS and CDR2 YFSETQ. The CDR3 totals 14 residues. The CDR3: CASSLAGGSYEQYF. Here the CDR3 DNA reads TGCGCCAGCAGCTTGGCAGGGGGGTCCTACGAGCAGTACTTC.

The chain combines TRBV15 with TRBJ1-2; 8 positions match TRBD1. Trimming cost V 3 bases and J 5 bases; bases outside gene matches: 14. Germline V gene sequence: CDR1 LNHNV, CDR2 YYDKDF (reference sequence). The CDR3 covers 17 residues. CDR3 in DNA: TGTGCCACCAGCAGTGTAGGTCTTCAGGGGGCCAGATATGGCTACACCTTC. It yields the protein CATSSVGLQGARYGYTF.

This chain uses TRBV5-1 with TRBJ2-1; either TRBD1 or TRBD2 may fit D (5 bases each). Trimming cost V 4 bases and J 0 bases, with 11 bases left between them. From germline, CDR1 is SGHRS and CDR2 YFSETQ. This CDR3 comprises 15 residues. CDR3 nucleotides: TGCGCCAGCAGCACCGCAGGGAGCTCCTACAATGAGCAGTTCTTC. Translated: CASSTAGSSYNEQFF.

The J gene is TRBJ2-3, the V gene TRBV7-2; D is uncertain. V lost 3 bases and J lost 2, with 18 bases in between. The CDR3 runs 17 residues. In germline, CDR1 is SGHTA, CDR2 FQGNSA. CDR3: CASSLVGEVLFTDTQYF. CDR3 DNA: TGTGCCAGCAGCTTGGTCGGAGAGGTCCTCTTCACAGATACGCAGTATTTT.

The chain carries TRBV7-8 and TRBJ1-2; weak D call: TRBD1 (5 bases). Trimming took off 1 base at V and 0 bases at J, with 12 bases between the two ends. This CDR3 contains 16 residues. CDR1 is SGHVS, CDR2 FQNEAQ, per germline. The DNA for the CDR3 is TGTGCCAGCAGCTTAGTCCCGGCAGGGACTAACTATGGCTACACCTTC. Protein: CASSLVPAGTNYGYTF.

The rearrangement joins TRBV18 to TRBJ2-2; TRBD1 aligns across 8 bases. Germline CDR1 KGHSH, CDR2 LQKENI. This CDR3 region has 16 residues. V gave up 7 bases and J gave up 0 bases; unmatched junction bases: 7. As DNA, the CDR3 is TGTGCCAGCTTCCCCGAGGACAGGGCGAACACCGGGGAGCTGTTTTTT. Its protein product is CASFPEDRANTGELFF.

This clone appeared a single time. The chain couples TRBV7-2 to TRBJ1-5; 10 bases map to TRBD1. J gave up 4 bases and V 3 bases, and 6 bases lay outside the gene matches. The length of the CDR3 is 16 residues. From germline, CDR1 is SGHTA and CDR2 FQGNSA. The CDR3 bases are TGTGCCAGCAGCTTTCGGACAGGGGGTTTTAATCAGCCCCAGCATTTT. Protein product: CASSFRTGGFNQPQHF.

This chain joins TRBV27 and TRBJ1-2; D is uncertain. Between the trimmed V and J ends, which lost 6 bases and 3 bases, there was a span of 20 bases. The CDR3 sequence is 16 residues long. Germline CDR1 and CDR2: MNHEY and SMNVEV (reference sequence). The CDR3, as DNA: TGTGCCAGCAGACAAGCCGGGAGAGCGCAAGACTATGGCTACACCTTC. Translation: CASRQAGRAQDYGYTF.

The chain links TRBV27 to TRBJ1-5; possibly TRBD1 for D (5 bases). The germline gives CDR1 MNHEY, CDR2 SMNVEV (reference sequence). Trimming cost V 2 bases and J 7 bases, with 12 bases left between them. The CDR3 is made up of 14 amino acids. CDR3 region: CASSLLERGQPQHF. The CDR3 nucleotides read TGTGCCAGCAGTTTACTGGAGCGGGGGCAGCCCCAGCATTTT.

The rearrangement links TRBV30 to TRBJ1-4; D is unclear. The V and J ends lost 2 bases and 3 bases respectively, with 7 bases between them. This CDR3 spans 13 amino acids. Germline V gene sequence: CDR1 GTSNPN, CDR2 SVGIG (reference sequence). DNA for the CDR3: TGTGCCTGGAGTATAGTGCCTAATGAAAAACTGTTTTTT. As protein: CAWSIVPNEKLFF.

The gene calls are TRBV2 and TRBJ2-7; D remains ambiguous. Germline loops: CDR1 SNHLY, CDR2 FYNNEI. The length of the CDR3 is 13 residues. Trimming removed 8 bases at V and 2 bases at J, with 13 bases between. CDR3 loop: CASERLRTYEQYF. In DNA form, the CDR3 reads TGTGCCAGCGAACGACTCCGTACCTACGAGCAGTACTTC.

A word on this clone: The same CDR3 arises from other DNA sequences in this sample as well. V is TRBV7-2 and J is TRBJ2-7; D possibly uses TRBD1 or TRBD2 (5 bases each). CDR3 size: 15 residues. Germline-derived CDR1 and CDR2 are SGHTA and FQGNSA. V was cut by 1 base and J by 0 bases, with 10 bases left in between. The CDR3 loop is CASSLVGGSSYEQYF. The DNA of the CDR3 is TGTGCCAGCAGCTTAGTTGGGGGAAGCTCCTACGAGCAGTACTTC.

In this sample, this clone turned up once. The chain employs TRBV21-1 and TRBJ2-5; the table's D gene call, TRBD2, was not cross checked with the DNA. TRBV21-1 is shown as a pseudogene. CDR3 length: 18 amino acids. The CDR3 DNA sequence: TGTGCCAGCAGCAAAGAGGGTGAGCGGGGGGGCCGGAAAGAGACCCAGTACTTC. It yields the protein CASSKEGERGGRKETQYF.

The V gene is TRBV29-1, the J gene TRBJ1-1; no reliable D call. V lost 4 bases and J 5 bases, leaving 8 bases between the germline ends. CDR1 is SQVTM and CDR2 is ANQGSEA in the germline V gene. The length of the CDR3 is 11 residues. Here the CDR3 reads CSVVWETEAFF. The CDR3 DNA reads as TGCAGCGTTGTTTGGGAGACTGAAGCTTTCTTT.

V and J are TRBV12-3 or TRBV12-4 and TRBJ1-2; D might be TRBD1 (5 bases). V gave up 5 bases and J gave up 5 bases, with 9 bases separating them. The CDR3 covers 12 residues. Here the CDR3 DNA reads TGTGCCAGCAGTAGGGACCTATATGGCTACACCTTC. Its translation: CASSRDLYGYTF.

The rearrangement uses TRBV7-9 and TRBJ2-1, with 10 bases lining up with TRBD1. The CDR3 consists of 12 residues. With V trimmed by 7 bases and J by 15 bases, 9 bases remained unmatched. Looked up from germline, CDR1 is SEHNR and CDR2 is FQNEAQ (reference sequence). CDR3 amino acids: CASIHRQGARFF. The CDR3 coding sequence is TGTGCCAGCATCCACCGACAGGGGGCGAGGTTCTTC.